This T cell receptor (beta chain) comes out of a study of CD8 T cells in ankylosing spondylitis (TCRdb year 2017). Looking at the study overall: The study set out to find disease-linked TCR variants by profiling T cell receptor beta repertoires in ankylosing spondylitis patients and healthy donors. In total, the full study cohort was made up of some 110 healthy donors and 25 ankylosing spondylitis patients. Peripheral blood was sampled, and synovial fluid was also collected from ankylosing spondylitis patients.

V loses 3 bases of germline sequence and J loses 2 bases, and the interval between the two ends is 11 bases. There are 14 amino acids in the CDR3, from cysteine to phenylalanine inclusive. Of all the DNA, just the CDR3 is kept, 42 bases in frame from base 1. For CDR1 and CDR2, the germline V gene (reference sequence) lists MNHEY and SMNVEV. Here is what the overall study found, with its caveats: A CD8+ phenotype was shown by the disease-linked clones, which were found at relatively low frequencies in peripheral blood. Significant enrichment of the disease-linked clones was reported in matched synovial fluid samples from ankylosing spondylitis patients. Blood from ankylosing spondylitis patients appeared to be characterized by a TCR beta motif composed of eight highly homologous amino acid variants. Some TCR beta motif variants had previously been reported in synovial fluid and blood of reactive arthritis patients, which suggested common disease-initiation mechanisms.

Sequencing relied on an Illumina HiSeq 2500. Quantitative 5'-RACE with molecular barcodes was used to prepare TCR beta libraries. In the paper's pipeline: A new computational method, built on a probabilistic model of VDJ rearrangement, was used to identify disease-linked TCR variants. The public reads were run again by TCRdb, first through fastp at Q25 and then through MiXCR, and only productive beta chains were kept. Every entry covers one CDR3 protein and lists the most common genes and DNA from its rows. TCRdb, not the original authors, processed these V and J calls. This sample holds fewer than 250,000 distinct CDR3 sequences; about 10% were observed only once. The ten largest clones add up to about 3% of the sample. The table lists this clonotype with a few counts. This clone's antigen is unknown. No much larger clone exists at a distance of one base, and base qualities are not known.

The chain is assembled from TRBV27 and TRBJ2-7, with the identity of the D gene unclear. Material for sequencing was blood, either unsorted or a sorted T cell fraction (not recorded which). The sequence was collected from a male donor with ankylosing spondylitis or in good health (not recorded which). At the DNA level, the sequence is TGTGCCAGCAGTTTTGAAGGACGAACCTACGAGCAGTACTTC. This encodes CASSFEGRTYEQYF.